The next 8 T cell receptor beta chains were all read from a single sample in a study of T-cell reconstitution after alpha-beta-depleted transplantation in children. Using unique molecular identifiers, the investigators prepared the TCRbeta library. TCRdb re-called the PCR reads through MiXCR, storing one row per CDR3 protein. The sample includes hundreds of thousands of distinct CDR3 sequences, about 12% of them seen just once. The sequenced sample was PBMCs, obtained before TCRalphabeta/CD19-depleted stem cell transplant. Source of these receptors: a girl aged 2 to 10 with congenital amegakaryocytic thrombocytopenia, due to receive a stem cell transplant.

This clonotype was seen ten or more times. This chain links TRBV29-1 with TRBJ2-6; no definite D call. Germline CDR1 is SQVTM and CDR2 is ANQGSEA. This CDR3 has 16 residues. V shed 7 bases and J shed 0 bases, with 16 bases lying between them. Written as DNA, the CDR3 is TGCAGCGCTCTTGGAATGCGAACCTCTGGGGCCAACGTCCTGACTTTC. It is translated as CSALGMRTSGANVLTF. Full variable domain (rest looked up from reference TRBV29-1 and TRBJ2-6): SAVISQKPSRDICQRGTSLTIQCQVDSQVTMMFWYRQQPGQSLTLIATANQGSEATYESGFVIDKFPISRPNLTFSTLTVSNMSPEDSSIYLCSALGMRTSGANVLTFGAGSRLTVL.

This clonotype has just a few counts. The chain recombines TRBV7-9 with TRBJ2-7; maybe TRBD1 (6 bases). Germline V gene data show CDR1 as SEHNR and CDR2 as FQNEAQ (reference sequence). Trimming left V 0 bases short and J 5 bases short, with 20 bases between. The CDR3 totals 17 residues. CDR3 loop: CASSLAMTGTTTNEQYF. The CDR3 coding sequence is TGTGCCAGCAGCTTAGCGATGACCGGGACAACGACCAACGAGCAGTACTTC. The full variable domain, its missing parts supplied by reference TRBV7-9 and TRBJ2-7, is DTGVSQNPRHKITKRGQNVTFRCDPISEHNRLYWYRQTLGQGPEFLTYFQNEAQLEKSRLLSDRFSAERPKGSFSTLEIQRTEQGDSAMYLCASSLAMTGTTTNEQYFGPGTRLTVT.

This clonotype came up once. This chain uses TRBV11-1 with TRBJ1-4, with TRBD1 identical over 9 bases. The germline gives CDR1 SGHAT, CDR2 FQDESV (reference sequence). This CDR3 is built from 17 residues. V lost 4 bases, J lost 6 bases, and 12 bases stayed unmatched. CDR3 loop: CASSSELGQGGDEKLFF. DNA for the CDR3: TGTGCCAGCAGCTCAGAGTTGGGACAGGGAGGTGATGAAAAACTGTTTTTT.

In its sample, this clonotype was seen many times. In DNA form, the CDR3 reads TGTGCCAGCAGTGCAGGAGACTACCGGGAGCAGTTCTTC. Protein: CASSAGDYREQFF. V and J are TRBV12-3 or TRBV12-4 and TRBJ2-1, with D maybe TRBD2 (5 bases). The length of the CDR3 is 13 residues. V dropped 5 bases and J dropped 10 bases, with 15 bases sitting between them.

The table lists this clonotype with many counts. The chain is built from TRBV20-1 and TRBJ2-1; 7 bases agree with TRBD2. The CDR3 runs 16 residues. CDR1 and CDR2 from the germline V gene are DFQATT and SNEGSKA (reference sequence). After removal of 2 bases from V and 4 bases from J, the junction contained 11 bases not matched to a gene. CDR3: CSARSRTSAHYNEQFF. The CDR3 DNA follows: TGCAGTGCTAGATCCCGTACTAGCGCCCATTACAATGAGCAGTTCTTC.

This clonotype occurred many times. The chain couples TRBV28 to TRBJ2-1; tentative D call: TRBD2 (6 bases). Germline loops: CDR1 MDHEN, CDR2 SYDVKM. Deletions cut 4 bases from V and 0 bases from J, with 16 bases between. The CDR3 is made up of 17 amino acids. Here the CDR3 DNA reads TGTGCCAGCAGTTCCCCAGGGACTGGGAGCTCCTACAATGAGCAGTTCTTC. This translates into CASSSPGTGSSYNEQFF.

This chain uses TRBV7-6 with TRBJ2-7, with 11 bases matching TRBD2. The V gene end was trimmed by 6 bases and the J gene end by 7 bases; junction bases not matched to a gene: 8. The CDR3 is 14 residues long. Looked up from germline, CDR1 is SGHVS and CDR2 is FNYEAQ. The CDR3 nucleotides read TGTGCCAGCAGTATACTAGCGGGAGAGGAAGAGCAGTACTTC. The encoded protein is CASSILAGEEEQYF.

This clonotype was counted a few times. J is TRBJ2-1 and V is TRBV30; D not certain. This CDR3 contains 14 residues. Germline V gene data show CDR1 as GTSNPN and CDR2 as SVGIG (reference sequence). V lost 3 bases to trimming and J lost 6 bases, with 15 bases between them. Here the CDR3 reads CAWRGPLLRNEQFF. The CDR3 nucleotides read TGTGCCTGGAGGGGTCCCCTACTACGCAATGAGCAGTTCTTC.